The following is a T cell receptor beta chain sequence with its context. The data were produced by immunoSEQ multiplex PCR, yet TCRdb's version contains in-frame clones alone and is incomplete. Of roughly 29,000 clones in the sample, 90% were seen once. The CDR3 has 14 amino acids. V dropped 1 base and J dropped 2 bases, with 8 bases sitting between them. From germline, CDR1 is SGDLS and CDR2 YYNGEE. This sample was taken from a study of preoperative IRX-2 immunotherapy in early breast cancer. Treatment specified: preoperative locoregional IRX-2 cytokine immunotherapy. Preoperative locoregional IRX-2 cytokine immunotherapy was tested in the phase Ib source study.

This chain links TRBV9 with TRBJ2-3; D remains unclear. Collection took place from a patient treated with IRX-2 immunotherapy. This clonotype was obtained from a human donor with breast cancer. CDR3 DNA sequence: TGTGCCAGCAGCGTAACCACATCCACAGATACGCAGTATTTT. Encoded protein: CASSVTTSTDTQYF.